The clone carrying this T cell receptor (beta chain) was seen a few times. TCRdb reanalysed the PCR reads using MiXCR and keeps one entry per CDR3 protein. The table has just over 8,500 distinct CDR3 sequences, 60% to 75% seen once; the top ten hold roughly 38%. These data originate in a study of tumor-infiltrating lymphocytes in oesophageal squamous cell carcinoma. The CDR3 loop spans 14 amino acids. The germline CDR1 and CDR2 sequences are SGHVS and FQNEAQ. V is TRBV7-8 and J is TRBJ2-7; TRBD2 matches at 10 bases. The J call is uncertain, as TRBJ2-1 better fits the DNA end. The source of this sequence is a female donor with esophageal squamous cell carcinoma. Input material: esophageal tumor tissue. The DNA for the CDR3 is TGTGCCAGCAGCTCGAGGCGGACTAGCGGTGAGCAGTTCTTC. Amino acid sequence: CASSSRRTSGEQFF.